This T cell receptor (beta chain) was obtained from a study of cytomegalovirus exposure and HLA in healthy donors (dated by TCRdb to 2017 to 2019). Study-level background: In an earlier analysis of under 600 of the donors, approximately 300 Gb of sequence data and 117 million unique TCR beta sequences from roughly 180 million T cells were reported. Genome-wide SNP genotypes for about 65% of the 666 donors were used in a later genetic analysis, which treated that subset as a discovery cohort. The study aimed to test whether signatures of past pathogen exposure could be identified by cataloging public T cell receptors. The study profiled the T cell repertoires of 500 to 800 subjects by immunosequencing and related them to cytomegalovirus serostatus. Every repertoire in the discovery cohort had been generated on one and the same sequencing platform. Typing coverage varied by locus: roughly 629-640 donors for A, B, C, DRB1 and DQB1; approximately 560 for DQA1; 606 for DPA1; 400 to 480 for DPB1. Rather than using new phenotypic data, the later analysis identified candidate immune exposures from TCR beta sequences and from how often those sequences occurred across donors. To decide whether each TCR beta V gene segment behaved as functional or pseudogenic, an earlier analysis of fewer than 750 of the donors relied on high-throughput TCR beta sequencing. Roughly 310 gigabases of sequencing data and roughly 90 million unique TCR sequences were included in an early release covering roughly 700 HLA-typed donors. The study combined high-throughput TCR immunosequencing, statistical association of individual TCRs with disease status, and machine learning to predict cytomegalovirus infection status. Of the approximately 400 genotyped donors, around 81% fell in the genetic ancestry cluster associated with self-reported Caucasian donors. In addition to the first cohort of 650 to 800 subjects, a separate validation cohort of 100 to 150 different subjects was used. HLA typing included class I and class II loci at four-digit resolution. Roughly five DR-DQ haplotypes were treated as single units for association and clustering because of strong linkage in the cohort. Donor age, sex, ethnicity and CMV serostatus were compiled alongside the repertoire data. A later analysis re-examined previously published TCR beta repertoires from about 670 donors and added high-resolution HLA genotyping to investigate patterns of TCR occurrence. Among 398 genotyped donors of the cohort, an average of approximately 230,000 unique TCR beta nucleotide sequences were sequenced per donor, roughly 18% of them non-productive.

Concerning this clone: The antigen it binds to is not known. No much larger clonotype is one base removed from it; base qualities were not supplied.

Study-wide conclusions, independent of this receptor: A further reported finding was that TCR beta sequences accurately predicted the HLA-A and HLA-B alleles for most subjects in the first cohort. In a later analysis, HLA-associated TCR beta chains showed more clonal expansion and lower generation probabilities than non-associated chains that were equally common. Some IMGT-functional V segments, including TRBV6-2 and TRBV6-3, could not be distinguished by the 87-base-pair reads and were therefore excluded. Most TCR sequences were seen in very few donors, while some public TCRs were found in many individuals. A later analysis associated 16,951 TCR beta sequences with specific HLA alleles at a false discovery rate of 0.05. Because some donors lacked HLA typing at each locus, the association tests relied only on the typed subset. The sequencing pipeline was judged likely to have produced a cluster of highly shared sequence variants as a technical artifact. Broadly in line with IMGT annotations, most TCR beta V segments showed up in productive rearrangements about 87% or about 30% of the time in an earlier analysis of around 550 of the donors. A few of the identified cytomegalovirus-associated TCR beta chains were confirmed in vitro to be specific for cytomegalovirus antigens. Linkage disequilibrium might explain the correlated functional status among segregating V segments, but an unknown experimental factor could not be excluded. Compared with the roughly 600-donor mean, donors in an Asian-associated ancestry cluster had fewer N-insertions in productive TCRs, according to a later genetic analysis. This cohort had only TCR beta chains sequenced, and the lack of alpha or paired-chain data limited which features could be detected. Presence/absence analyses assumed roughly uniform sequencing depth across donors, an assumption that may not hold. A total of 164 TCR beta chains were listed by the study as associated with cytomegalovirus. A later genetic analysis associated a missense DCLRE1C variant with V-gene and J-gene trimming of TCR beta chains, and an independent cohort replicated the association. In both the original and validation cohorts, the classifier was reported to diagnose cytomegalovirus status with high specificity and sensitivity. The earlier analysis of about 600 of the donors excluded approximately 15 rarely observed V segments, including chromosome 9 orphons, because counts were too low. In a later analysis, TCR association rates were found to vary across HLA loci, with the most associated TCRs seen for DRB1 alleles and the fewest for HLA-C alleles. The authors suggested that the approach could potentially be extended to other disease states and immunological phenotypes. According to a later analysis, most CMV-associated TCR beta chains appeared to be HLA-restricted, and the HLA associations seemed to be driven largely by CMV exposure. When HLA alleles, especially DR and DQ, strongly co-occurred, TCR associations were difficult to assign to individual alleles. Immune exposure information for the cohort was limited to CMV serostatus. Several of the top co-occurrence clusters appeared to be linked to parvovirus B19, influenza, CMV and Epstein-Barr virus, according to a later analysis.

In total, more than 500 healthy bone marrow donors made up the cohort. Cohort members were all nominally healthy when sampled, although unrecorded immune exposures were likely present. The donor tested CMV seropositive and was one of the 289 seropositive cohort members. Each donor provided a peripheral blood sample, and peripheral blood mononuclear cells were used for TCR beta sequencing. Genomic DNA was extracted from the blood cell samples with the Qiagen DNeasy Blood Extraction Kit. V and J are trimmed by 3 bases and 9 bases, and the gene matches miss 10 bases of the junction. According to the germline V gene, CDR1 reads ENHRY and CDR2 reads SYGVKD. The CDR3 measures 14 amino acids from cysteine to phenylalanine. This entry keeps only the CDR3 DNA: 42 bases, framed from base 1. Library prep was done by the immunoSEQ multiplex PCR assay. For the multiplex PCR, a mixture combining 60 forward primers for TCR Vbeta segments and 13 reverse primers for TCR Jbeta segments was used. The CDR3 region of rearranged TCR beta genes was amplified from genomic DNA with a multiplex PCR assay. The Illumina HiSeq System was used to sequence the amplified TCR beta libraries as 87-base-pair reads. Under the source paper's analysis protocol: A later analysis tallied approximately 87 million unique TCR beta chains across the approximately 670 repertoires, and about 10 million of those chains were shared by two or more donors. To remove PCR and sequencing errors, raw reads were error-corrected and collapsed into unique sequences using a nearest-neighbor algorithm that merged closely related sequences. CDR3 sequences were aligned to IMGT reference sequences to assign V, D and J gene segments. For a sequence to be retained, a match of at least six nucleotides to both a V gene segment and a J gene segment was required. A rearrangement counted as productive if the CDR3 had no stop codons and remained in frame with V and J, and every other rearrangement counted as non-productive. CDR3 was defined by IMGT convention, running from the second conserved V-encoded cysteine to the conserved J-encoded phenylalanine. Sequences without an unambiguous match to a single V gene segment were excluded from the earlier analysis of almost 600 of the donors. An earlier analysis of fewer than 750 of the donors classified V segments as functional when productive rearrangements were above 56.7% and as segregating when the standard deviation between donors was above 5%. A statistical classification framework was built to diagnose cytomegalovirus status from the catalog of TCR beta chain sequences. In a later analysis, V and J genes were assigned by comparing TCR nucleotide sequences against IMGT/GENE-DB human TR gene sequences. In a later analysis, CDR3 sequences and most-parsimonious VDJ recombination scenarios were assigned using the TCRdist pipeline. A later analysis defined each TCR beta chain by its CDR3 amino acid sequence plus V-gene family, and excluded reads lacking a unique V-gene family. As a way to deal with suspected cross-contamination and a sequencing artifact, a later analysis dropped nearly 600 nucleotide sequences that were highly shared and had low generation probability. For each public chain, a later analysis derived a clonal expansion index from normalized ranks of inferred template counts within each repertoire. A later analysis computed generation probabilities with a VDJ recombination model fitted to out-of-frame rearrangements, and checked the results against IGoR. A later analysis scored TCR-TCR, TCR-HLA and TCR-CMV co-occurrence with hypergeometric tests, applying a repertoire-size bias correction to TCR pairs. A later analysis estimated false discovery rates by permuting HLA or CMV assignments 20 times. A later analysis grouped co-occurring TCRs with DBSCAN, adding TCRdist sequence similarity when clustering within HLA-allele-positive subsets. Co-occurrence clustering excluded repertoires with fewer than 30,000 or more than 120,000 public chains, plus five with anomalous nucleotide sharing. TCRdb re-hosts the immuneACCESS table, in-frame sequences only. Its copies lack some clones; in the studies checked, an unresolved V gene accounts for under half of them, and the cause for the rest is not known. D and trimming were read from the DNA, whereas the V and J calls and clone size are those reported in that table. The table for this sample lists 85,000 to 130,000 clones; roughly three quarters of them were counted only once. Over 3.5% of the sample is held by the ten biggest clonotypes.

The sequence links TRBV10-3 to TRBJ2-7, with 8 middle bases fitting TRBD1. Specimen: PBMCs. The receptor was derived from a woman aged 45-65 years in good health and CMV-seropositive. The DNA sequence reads TGTGCCATCAGTGATCAGGGGGCGCCTCGGGGGCAGTACTTC. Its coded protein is CAISDQGAPRGQYF.